What follows are 7 T cell receptor beta chains derived from one specimen sequenced in a study of shared clonotypes between healthy human individuals. Using immunoSEQ multiplex PCR, the repertoire was profiled, and TCRdb retains in-frame clones only, with some absent. The data contain roughly 300,000 clones, around nine tenths of them singletons. The material sequenced was memory CD8+ T cells sorted from blood. Subset defined: CD45RO+ cells pooled with CCR7-negative TemRA cells. The receptors were sampled from a man between 18 and 29 years old in good health.

This clone showed up just a few times. The rearrangement joins TRBV13 to TRBJ2-7; TRBD1 aligns across 7 bases. Germline V lookup: CDR1 PRHDT, CDR2 FYEKMQ (reference sequence). The CDR3 runs to 14 residues. V was pared by 2 bases and J by 3 bases, with 4 bases of the junction left unmatched. CDR3 protein: CASSLTGEGYEQYF. The CDR3 coding sequence is TGTGCCAGCAGCTTAACAGGGGAAGGCTACGAGCAGTACTTC.

V usage is TRBV7-9 and J usage is TRBJ1-1; 7 nucleotides agree with TRBD1. CDR1 and CDR2 from the germline V gene are SEHNR and FQNEAQ (reference sequence). The V and J ends lost 3 bases and 5 bases, in that order; junction bases with no gene match: 12. The CDR3 loop spans 16 amino acids. CDR3 residues: CASSFLTGRRRTEAFF. CDR3 DNA: TGTGCCAGCAGCTTCTTGACAGGGCGAAGACGGACTGAAGCTTTCTTT.

The rearrangement uses TRBV7-9 and TRBJ1-1; 7 positions match TRBD1. V dropped 4 bases and J dropped 6; count of bases not matched to a gene: 5. CDR3 size: 13 residues. Germline V gene sequence: CDR1 SEHNR, CDR2 FQNEAQ (reference sequence). The CDR3 bases are TGTGCCAGCAGCTACCCAGGGGGGGCTGAAGCTTTCTTT. Its protein is CASSYPGGAEAFF.

CDR3 nucleotide sequence: TGTGCCAGCAGCTTAGCTGAGGGGGGTCCCTACGAGCAGTACTTC. Its translation: CASSLAEGGPYEQYF. This rearrangement joins TRBV11-2 to TRBJ2-7; D tentatively reads TRBD1 or TRBD2 (6 bases each). The V and J ends lost 1 base and 2 bases respectively, with 12 bases between them. Germline CDR1 reads SGHAT; CDR2 reads FQNNGV. The CDR3 sequence is 15 residues long.

The V gene is TRBV2, the J gene TRBJ1-1; 7 nucleotides align to TRBD1. Per the germline V gene, CDR1 is SNHLY and CDR2 is FYNNEI. Losses at the gene ends were 6 bases for V and 2 bases for J; bases not matched to a gene: 9. The CDR3 has 15 amino acids. The DNA of the CDR3 is TGTGCCAGCAGGACCCCAGGGGGACCCAACACTGAAGCTTTCTTT. Translated, it gives CASRTPGGPNTEAFF.

Concerning this clone: Since a far larger clone is one base different, this is likely a read error. The chain has TRBV4-1 and TRBJ2-5, with D perhaps given as TRBD1 or TRBD2 (5 bases each). V was pared by 0 bases and J by 4 bases, with 9 bases between. The CDR3 runs to 14 residues. Germline V gene sequence: CDR1 MGHRA, CDR2 YSYEKL. The CDR3 is CASSQEGRGETQYF. CDR3 bases: TGCGCCAGCAGCCAAGAGGGACGGGGAGAGACCCAGTACTTC.

Comment on this clone: The junction shows a germline mismatch at one end, possibly a read error. The J gene is TRBJ2-4, the V gene TRBV5-1, with TRBD1 identical over 8 bases. Per germline, CDR1 SGHRS and CDR2 YFSETQ. The length of the CDR3 is 19 residues. The DNA of the CDR3 is TGCCCCAGCGGTAGGACAAGACAGGGGCCGCCTCAGGGGGGAAACATTCAGTACTTC. This codes for CPSGRTRQGPPQGGNIQYF.